The 19 T cell receptor beta chains reported below all come from one sample, sequenced in a study of T cells in Graves' hyperthyroidism and ophthalmopathy (dated by TCRdb to the late 2010s). Receptor amplification or capture employed multiplex PCR. Sequencing instrument: Illumina HiSeq 2000. Amplification of TCR beta CDR3 regions was carried out from RNA transcripts. For the first round of RT-PCR on the TCR CDR3, the HTBI primer set was used together with the Qiagen OneStep RT-PCR kit. TCRdb trimmed public reads at Q25 via fastp, called clones via MiXCR and kept in-frame beta chains. CDR3 protein sequences are deduplicated, and each keeps its most common genes and DNA. The sample contains more than 650,000 distinct CDR3 sequences, about 14% of them found a single time. The ten largest clones capture 10% to 13% of the sample. The sample taken for sequencing was blood. The receptors derive from a woman aged 18-29 years with Graves' hyperthyroidism.

Remarks on this clonotype: This sequence may be a read error, since a much larger clone differs from it by one base. The chain employs TRBV18 and TRBJ2-1, with TRBD2 matching 14 bases. The CDR3 totals 18 residues. CDR1 and CDR2 (germline): KGHSH, LQKENI. The CDR3 bases are TGTGCCAGCTCACCAGGGACTAGCGGGAGAGGGGTGTACAATGGGCAGTTCTTC. Translated, it gives CASSPGTSGRGVYNGQFF.

Only a few counts were recorded for this clonotype. The chain combines TRBV5-6 with TRBJ2-1; tentatively, D is TRBD1 or TRBD2 (5 bases each). This CDR3 is 17 amino acids long. Germline lookup yields CDR1 SGHDT and CDR2 YYEEEE. With 4 bases removed from V and 0 bases from J, the gap between germline ends came to 17 bases. CDR3 amino acids: CASSSTGTESSYNEQFF. CDR3 coding DNA: TGTGCCAGCAGCAGCACCGGGACGGAGAGCTCCTACAATGAGCAGTTCTTC.

The rearrangement uses TRBV19 and TRBJ1-6; maybe TRBD1 (5 bases). V was shortened by 3 bases and J by 7 bases, with 13 bases between the two germline ends. The germline V gene encodes CDR1 LNHDA and CDR2 SQIVND (reference sequence). The CDR3 has 15 amino acids. The CDR3 region has the DNA TGTGCCAGTAGTATGGGGGGGAAAAAGAATTCACCCCTCCACTTT. It translates to CASSMGGKKNSPLHF.

The sample holds many counts of this clonotype. This sequence joins TRBV11-2 and TRBJ2-3; TRBD1 aligns across 8 bases. Trimming cost V 5 bases and J 0 bases; bases outside gene matches: 13. The CDR3 length is 18 residues. Looked up from germline, CDR1 is SGHAT and CDR2 is FQNNGV. The CDR3 sequence: CASSPTRDRPGSTDTQYF. The CDR3 coding sequence is TGTGCCAGCAGCCCGACCCGGGACAGGCCAGGGAGCACAGATACGCAGTATTTT.

In this sample, this clonotype turned up many times. The CDR3 sequence is CASSLAARASYNEQFF. The CDR3 DNA reads as TGTGCCAGCAGCTTAGCTGCCCGGGCCTCCTACAATGAGCAGTTCTTC. J is TRBJ2-1 and V is TRBV7-3, with D uncertain. The CDR3 covers 16 residues. The V end lost 2 bases, the J end lost 0 bases, and 11 bases lay between the germline ends. The V gene's germline CDR1 is SGHTA and CDR2 FQGTGA.

This clonotype showed up many times. V is TRBV6-1 and J is TRBJ1-5, with unresolved D. This CDR3 contains 14 residues. Trimming stripped 7 bases from V and 3 bases from J, with 13 bases between. CDR1 and CDR2 from the germline V gene are MNHNS and SASEGT. The CDR3 DNA reads TGTGCCAGCATCCAAGTCGGGAACAATCAGCCCCAGCATTTT. Its protein product is CASIQVGNNQPQHF.

In this sample, this clonotype turned up many times. The V gene is TRBV13, the J gene TRBJ1-2; 7 nucleotides match TRBD1. CDR1 is PRHDT and CDR2 is FYEKMQ in the germline V gene (reference sequence). Germline trimming cut 1 base from V and 0 bases from J; bases unmatched to any gene: 8. This CDR3 region has 17 residues. The CDR3 here is CASSLALWTGPNYGYTF. CDR3 sequence (DNA): TGTGCCAGCAGCTTAGCCCTTTGGACAGGTCCTAACTATGGCTACACCTTC.

As for this clonotype: With a much larger clone just one base away, this may be a read error. The rearrangement joins TRBV6-1 to TRBJ1-2; D might be TRBD1 (5 bases). This CDR3 is built from 11 residues. V lost 8 bases and J 4 bases, leaving 8 bases between the germline ends. Per germline, CDR1 MNHNS and CDR2 SASEGT. For the CDR3, the DNA is TGTGCCAGCCGGGGCGGCTATGGCTACACCTTC. It yields the protein CASRGGYGYTF.

This clonotype was picked up many times. The J gene is TRBJ2-7, the V gene TRBV7-9; 7 bases map to TRBD1. The germline V gene has CDR1 SEHNR and CDR2 FQNEAQ (reference sequence). V dropped 4 bases and J dropped 0; count of bases not matched to a gene: 9. This CDR3 is built from 16 residues. CDR3 in amino acids: CASSSPDRAYSYEQYF. The DNA of the CDR3 is TGTGCCAGCAGCTCCCCCGACAGGGCCTACTCCTACGAGCAGTACTTC.

The chain employs TRBV6-1 and TRBJ1-1; no clear D gene. V shed 4 bases and J shed 0 bases, with 9 bases lying between them. The CDR3 totals 14 residues. Per the germline V gene, CDR1 is MNHNS and CDR2 is SASEGT. CDR3 in amino acids: CASSGGEVNTEAFF. The CDR3 region has the DNA TGTGCCAGCAGTGGCGGGGAAGTGAACACTGAAGCTTTCTTT.

Ten or more counts support this clonotype. The CDR3 is CASSPGQGFYEQYF. CDR3 sequence (DNA): TGTGCCAGCAGTCCCGGACAGGGGTTCTACGAGCAGTACTTC. The rearrangement joins TRBV12-3 or TRBV12-4 to TRBJ2-7; 9 positions agree with TRBD1. J gave up 3 bases and V 5 bases, and 5 bases lay outside the gene matches. CDR3 size: 14 residues.

This clonotype was seen repeatedly, ten times or more. This chain uses TRBV28 with TRBJ2-7; 8 bases are shared with TRBD2. V was pared by 4 bases and J by 0 bases, with 14 bases of the junction left unmatched. Germline loops: CDR1 MDHEN, CDR2 SYDVKM. This CDR3 has 18 residues. CDR3 sequence reads: CASSSQWGLAGSSYEQYF. In nucleotides, the CDR3 is TGTGCCAGCAGTTCCCAGTGGGGTTTAGCGGGGAGCTCCTACGAGCAGTACTTC.

The table lists this clonotype with many counts. The gene calls are TRBV2 and TRBJ1-2; 9 positions match TRBD1. J gave up 8 bases and V 6 bases, and 10 bases lay outside the gene matches. The CDR3 runs 14 residues. Germline V gene data show CDR1 as SNHLY and CDR2 as FYNNEI. This CDR3 is CASRRDRAKRGYTF. The CDR3 DNA reads as TGTGCCAGCAGGCGGGACAGGGCGAAACGGGGCTACACCTTC.

The chain is built from TRBV19 and TRBJ2-7, with D tentatively TRBD1 (6 bases). CDR1 LNHDA and CDR2 SQIVND come from the germline V gene (reference sequence). V lost 10 bases and J 0 bases, leaving 19 bases between the germline ends. The CDR3 sequence is 15 residues long. CDR3 bases: TGTGCCACCTCGGTCCTGGGGGCAAGCTCCTACGAGCAGTACTTC. The encoded protein is CATSVLGASSYEQYF.

About this clonotype itself: This clone may be a read error of a much larger clone one base away. This sequence joins TRBV27 and TRBJ2-7; D is unclear. CDR1 is MNHEY, CDR2 SMNVEV, per germline (reference sequence). V shed 6 bases and J shed 7 bases, with 28 bases lying between them. This CDR3 comprises 17 residues. The DNA of the CDR3 is TGTGCCAGCAGGCCTGGCCGCGGCGGCACTACCCTCAATGAGCAGTACTTC. Protein sequence: CASRPGRGGTTLNEQYF.

This clonotype has at least ten counts. This chain links TRBV12-3 or TRBV12-4 with TRBJ1-5, with 9 bases that match TRBD1. The CDR3 is 15 residues long. The J segment lost 4 bases and the V segment lost 6 bases, leaving 7 bases of the junction unmatched. Written as DNA, the CDR3 is TGTGCCAGCAGGGGGACAGGGAACGGGAATCAGCCCCAGCATTTT. Translated: CASRGTGNGNQPQHF.

The V call is TRBV12-3 or TRBV12-4, the J call TRBJ1-6; D uncertain. Trimming shortened V by 3 bases and J by 9 bases, and 9 bases separated the two germline ends. The CDR3 runs to 13 residues. CDR3 in DNA: TGTGCCAGCAGTTTGGTTTACGGTTCACCCCTCCACTTT. Its translation is CASSLVYGSPLHF.

There are many counts of this clonotype. This chain joins TRBV12-3 or TRBV12-4 and TRBJ2-3; tentatively, D is TRBD2 (5 bases). V lost 3 bases, J lost 2 bases, and 27 bases lay in between. The CDR3 length is 20 residues. The CDR3 sequence is CASSFFVLIRPEDFTDTQYF. The CDR3 DNA reads TGTGCCAGCAGTTTCTTCGTTTTGATCCGGCCGGAGGACTTCACAGATACGCAGTATTTT.

This clonotype was counted at least ten times. The V and J genes are TRBV30 and TRBJ2-7; no clear D gene. CDR3 length equals 12 residues. V was shortened by 2 bases and J by 9 bases, with 14 bases between the two germline ends. Germline-derived CDR1 and CDR2 are GTSNPN and SVGIG (reference sequence). CDR3 protein: CAWSKKGVGQYF. CDR3 coding DNA: TGTGCCTGGAGTAAGAAGGGTGTCGGGCAGTACTTC.